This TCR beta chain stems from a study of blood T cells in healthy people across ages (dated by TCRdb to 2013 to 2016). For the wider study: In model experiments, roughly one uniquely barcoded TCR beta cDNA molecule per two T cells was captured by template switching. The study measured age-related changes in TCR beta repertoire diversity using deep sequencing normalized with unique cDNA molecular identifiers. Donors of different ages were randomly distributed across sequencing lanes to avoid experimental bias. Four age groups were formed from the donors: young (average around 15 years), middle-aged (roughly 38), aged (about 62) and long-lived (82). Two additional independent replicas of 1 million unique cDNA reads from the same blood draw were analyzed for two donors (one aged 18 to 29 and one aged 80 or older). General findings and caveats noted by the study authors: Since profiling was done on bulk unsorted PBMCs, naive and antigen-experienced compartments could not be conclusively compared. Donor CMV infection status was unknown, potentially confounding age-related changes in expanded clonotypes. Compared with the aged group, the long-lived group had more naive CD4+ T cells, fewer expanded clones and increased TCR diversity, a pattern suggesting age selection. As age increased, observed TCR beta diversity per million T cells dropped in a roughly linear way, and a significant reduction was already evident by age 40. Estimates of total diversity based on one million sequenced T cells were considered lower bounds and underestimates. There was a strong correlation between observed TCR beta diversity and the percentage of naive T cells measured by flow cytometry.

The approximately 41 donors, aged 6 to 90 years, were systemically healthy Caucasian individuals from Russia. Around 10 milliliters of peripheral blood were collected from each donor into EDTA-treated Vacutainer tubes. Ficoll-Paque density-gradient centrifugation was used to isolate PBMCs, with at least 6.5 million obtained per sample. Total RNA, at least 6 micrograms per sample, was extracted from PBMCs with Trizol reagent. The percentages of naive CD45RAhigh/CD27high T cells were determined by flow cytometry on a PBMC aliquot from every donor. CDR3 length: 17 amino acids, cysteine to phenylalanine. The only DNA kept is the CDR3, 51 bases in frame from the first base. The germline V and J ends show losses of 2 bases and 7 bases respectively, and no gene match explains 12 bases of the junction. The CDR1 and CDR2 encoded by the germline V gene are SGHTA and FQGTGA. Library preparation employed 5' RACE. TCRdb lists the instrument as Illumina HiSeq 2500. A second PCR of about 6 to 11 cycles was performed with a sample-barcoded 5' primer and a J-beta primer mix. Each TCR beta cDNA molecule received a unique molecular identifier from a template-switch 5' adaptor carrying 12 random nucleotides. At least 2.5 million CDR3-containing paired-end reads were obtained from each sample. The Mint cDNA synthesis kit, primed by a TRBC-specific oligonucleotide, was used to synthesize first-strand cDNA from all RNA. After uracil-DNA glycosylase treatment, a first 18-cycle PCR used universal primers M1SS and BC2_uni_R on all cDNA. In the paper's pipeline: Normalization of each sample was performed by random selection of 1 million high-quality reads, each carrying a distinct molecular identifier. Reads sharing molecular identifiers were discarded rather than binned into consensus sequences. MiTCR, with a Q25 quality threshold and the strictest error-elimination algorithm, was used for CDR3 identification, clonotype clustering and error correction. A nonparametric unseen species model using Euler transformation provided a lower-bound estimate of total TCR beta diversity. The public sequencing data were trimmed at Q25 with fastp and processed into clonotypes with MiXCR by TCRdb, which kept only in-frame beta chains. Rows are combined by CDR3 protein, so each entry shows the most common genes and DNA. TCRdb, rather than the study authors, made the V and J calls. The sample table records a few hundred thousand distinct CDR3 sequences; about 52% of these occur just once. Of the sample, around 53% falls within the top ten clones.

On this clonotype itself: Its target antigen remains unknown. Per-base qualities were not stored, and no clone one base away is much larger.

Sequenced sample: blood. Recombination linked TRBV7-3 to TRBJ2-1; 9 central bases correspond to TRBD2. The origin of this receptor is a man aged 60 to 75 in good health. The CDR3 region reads CASSLSGGGLAGNEQFF. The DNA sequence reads TGTGCCAGCAGCTTATCAGGGGGGGGACTAGCTGGGAATGAGCAGTTCTTC.